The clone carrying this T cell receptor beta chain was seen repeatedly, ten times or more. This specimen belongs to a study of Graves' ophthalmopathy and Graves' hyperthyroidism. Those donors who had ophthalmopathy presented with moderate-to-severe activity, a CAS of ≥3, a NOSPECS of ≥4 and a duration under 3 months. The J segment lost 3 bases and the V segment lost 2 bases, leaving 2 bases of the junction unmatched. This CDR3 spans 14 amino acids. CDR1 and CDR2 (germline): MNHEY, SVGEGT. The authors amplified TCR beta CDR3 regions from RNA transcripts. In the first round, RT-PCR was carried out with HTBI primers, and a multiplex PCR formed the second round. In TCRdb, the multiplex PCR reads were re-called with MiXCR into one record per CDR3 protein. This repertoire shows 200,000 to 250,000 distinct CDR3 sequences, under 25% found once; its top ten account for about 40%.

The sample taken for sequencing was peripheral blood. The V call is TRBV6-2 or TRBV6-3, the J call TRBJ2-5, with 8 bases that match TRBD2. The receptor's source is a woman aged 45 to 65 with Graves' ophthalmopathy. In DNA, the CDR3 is TGTGCCAGCAGTTACGAACTAGCGGAAGAGACCCAGTACTTC. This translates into CASSYELAEETQYF.